These 9 T cell receptor beta chains came from one sample sequenced in a study of blood T cell repertoires in COVID-19 (dated by TCRdb to the early 2020s). Libraries were prepared through the immunoSEQ multiplex PCR assay. Sourced from immuneACCESS, this table was stored by TCRdb with only in-frame sequences that have V and J called. A share of the clones is absent; for the studies checked, an unresolved V gene accounts for under half, and the remainder has no known explanation. The sample table contains 150,000 to 200,000 clones; only one count was recorded for approximately 81% of them. The ten largest make up less than 20% of the sample. Sequencing used PBMCs or T cells enriched from blood (not recorded which). The receptors come from a man in his fifties or sixties who had recovered from COVID-19.

This clone was counted once. The rearrangement joins TRBV7-2 to TRBJ2-3; 14 bases map to TRBD2. The V segment lost 7 bases and the J segment 12 bases; nucleotides outside the gene matches: 12. The CDR3 loop spans 15 amino acids. Per the germline V gene, CDR1 is SGHTA and CDR2 is FQGNSA. As DNA, the CDR3 is TGTGCCAGCAAAGGACTAGCGGGGGGTACGATCCCCCAGTATTTT. It translates to CASKGLAGGTIPQYF.

The chain links TRBV14 to TRBJ1-5; D remains ambiguous. Germline values: CDR1 SGHDN, CDR2 FVKESK. Trimming pared 2 bases from V and 5 bases from J, leaving 7 bases between. This CDR3 is 13 amino acids long. The CDR3 DNA follows: TGTGCCAGCAGCCAATCACGGGATCAGCCCCAGCATTTT. Translated, it gives CASSQSRDQPQHF.

The chain uses TRBV9 and TRBJ1-1; D call uncertain. Per the germline V gene, CDR1 is SGDLS and CDR2 is YYNGEE. V lost 4 bases and J lost 1, with 8 bases in between. The CDR3 sequence is 13 residues long. In DNA, the CDR3 is TGTGCCAGCAGCTTGGCAGAGAACACTGAAGCTTTCTTT. It translates to CASSLAENTEAFF.

The V call is TRBV29-1, the J call TRBJ1-2; no clear D. Germline lookup yields CDR1 SQVTM and CDR2 ANQGSEA. The CDR3 has 14 amino acids. The germline V and J ends were trimmed by 6 bases and 4 bases, with 18 bases remaining between them. DNA of the CDR3: TGCAGCGTGCATGAGAGGATAAGCGGCTATGGCTACACCTTC. Translating it yields CSVHERISGYGYTF.

The V and J genes are TRBV5-5 and TRBJ1-4; TRBD1 might be the D (6 bases). The CDR3 totals 14 residues. V was clipped by 3 bases and J by 4 bases, with 10 bases between them. Germline V gene sequence: CDR1 SGHKS, CDR2 YYEKEE (reference sequence). As DNA, the CDR3 is TGTGCCAGCAGCTCCCAGGGGAGTAATGAAAAACTGTTTTTT. Protein: CASSSQGSNEKLFF.

The chain has TRBV27 and TRBJ2-5; D might be TRBD1 (5 bases). Trimming took 3 bases from V and 5 from J, leaving 13 bases between them. Looked up from germline, CDR1 is MNHEY and CDR2 is SMNVEV (reference sequence). The CDR3 has 14 amino acids. The CDR3 reads CASSFEAGWETQYF. The CDR3 DNA is TGTGCCAGCAGTTTCGAGGCAGGGTGGGAGACCCAGTACTTC.

Concerning this clone: The same CDR3 also results from other DNA sequences found in this sample. This chain joins TRBV5-1 and TRBJ2-3; maybe TRBD1 (5 bases). With 0 bases removed from V and 0 bases from J, the gap between germline ends came to 5 bases. This CDR3 spans 14 amino acids. Per germline, CDR1 SGHRS and CDR2 YFSETQ. The CDR3 DNA follows: TGCGCCAGCAGCTTGGACAGGAGCACAGATACGCAGTATTTT. It codes for CASSLDRSTDTQYF.

The V gene is TRBV29-1, the J gene TRBJ2-1, with a tentative D call TRBD1 (5 bases). The CDR3 length is 12 residues. The V gene's germline CDR1 is SQVTM and CDR2 ANQGSEA. Trimming pared 7 bases from V and 4 bases from J, leaving 11 bases between. In nucleotides, the CDR3 is TGCAGCGGGGCGACAGAATACAATGAGCAGTTCTTC. Translation gives CSGATEYNEQFF.

The V call is TRBV7-2, the J call TRBJ2-3; the match to TRBD2 covers 10 bases. Germline CDR1 is SGHTA and CDR2 is FQGNSA. V was pared by 5 bases and J by 1 base, with 9 bases of the junction left unmatched. CDR3 length: 17 residues. CDR3 sequence: CASSLPLAGVGTDTQYF. The CDR3 bases are TGTGCCAGCAGCCTCCCCCTAGCGGGAGTGGGCACAGATACGCAGTATTTT.